Each of the 27 T cell receptor beta chains below was sequenced from the same sample in a study of blood T cell repertoires in COVID-19. Sequenced by immunoSEQ multiplex PCR; TCRdb stores in-frame clones only, minus some. The sample yields approximately 200,000 clones, around 83% seen once. Specimen: peripheral blood. Every receptor here comes from a woman between 50 and 59 years old with acute or convalescent COVID-19.

The chain links TRBV6-5 to TRBJ2-5; 7 bases line up with TRBD1. Trimming removed 4 bases from V and 5 bases from J; junction bases left unmatched: 7. The germline gives CDR1 MNHEY, CDR2 SVGAGI. The CDR3 contains 14 residues. The CDR3 is CASSSDRAGETQYF. For the CDR3, the DNA is TGTGCCAGCAGTTCCGACAGGGCTGGGGAGACCCAGTACTTC.

The V call is TRBV12-3 or TRBV12-4, the J call TRBJ1-2; 8 bases map to TRBD1. The CDR3 extends over 12 amino acids. The V gene end was trimmed by 7 bases and the J gene end by 10 bases; junction bases not matched to a gene: 8. As DNA, the CDR3 is TGTGCCAGCACCCAACAGGGGGGGGCCTACACCTTC. Its translation: CASTQQGGAYTF.

This chain connects TRBV6-1 to TRBJ1-2, with D perhaps TRBD1 (5 bases). V shed 1 base and J shed 4 bases, with 7 bases lying between them. This CDR3 spans 13 amino acids. CDR1 and CDR2 (germline): MNHNS, SASEGT. CDR3 bases: TGTGCCAGCAGTGAAGTGGGGGGCTATGGCTACACCTTC. Amino acids: CASSEVGGYGYTF.

As DNA, the CDR3 is TGTGCCAGCAGCCGGACAGACAAAGGGACCCAGTACTTC. This codes for CASSRTDKGTQYF. The J gene is TRBJ2-5, the V gene TRBV6-5, with D perhaps matching TRBD1 (6 bases). This CDR3 contains 13 residues. Looked up from germline, CDR1 is MNHEY and CDR2 is SVGAGI. V was trimmed by 6 bases and J by 7 bases, leaving 15 bases between them.

The chain links TRBV24-1 to TRBJ2-7, with TRBD1 matching 9 bases. CDR1 and CDR2 from the germline V gene are KGHDR and SFDVKD. V shed 2 bases, J shed 6 bases, and the junction held 7 bases outside the gene matches. The CDR3 loop spans 15 amino acids. CDR3 sequence reads: CATSDYRDRDGEQYF. As DNA, the CDR3 is TGTGCCACCAGTGATTACCGGGACAGGGATGGCGAGCAGTACTTC.

The chain combines TRBV4-1 with TRBJ2-7; D may be TRBD2 (5 bases). V shed 0 bases and J shed 3 bases, with 12 bases lying between them. This CDR3 has 15 amino acids. Germline-derived CDR1 and CDR2 are MGHRA and YSYEKL. This CDR3 is CASSQDEGRHYEQYF. The CDR3 DNA sequence: TGCGCCAGCAGCCAAGATGAGGGCAGGCACTACGAGCAGTACTTC.

The chain couples TRBV28 to TRBJ1-1; the D is unclear. CDR3 length equals 12 residues. Trimming stripped 6 bases from V and 3 bases from J, with 8 bases between. Germline CDR1 is MDHEN and CDR2 is SYDVKM. DNA for the CDR3: TGTGCCAGCAGCTTACGGGACACTGAAGCTTTCTTT. This translates into CASSLRDTEAFF.

Turning to this clone: This same CDR3 is encoded by further DNA sequences in the sample. The CDR3 is CASSPNRDSPLHF. The DNA for the CDR3 is TGTGCCAGCTCACCAAACCGAGATTCACCCCTCCACTTT. This sequence joins TRBV18 and TRBJ1-6; D not resolved. The CDR3 length is 13 residues. The V gene's germline CDR1 is KGHSH and CDR2 LQKENI. V shed 2 bases and J shed 8 bases, with 7 bases lying between them. The full variable domain, completed using reference TRBV18 and TRBJ1-6, is NAGVMQNPRHLVRRRGQEARLRCSPMKGHSHVYWYRQLPEEGLKFMVYLQKENIIDESGMPKERFSAEFPKEGPSILRIQQVVRGDSAAYFCASSPNRDSPLHFGNGTRLTVT.

V gene TRBV6-6 combines with J gene TRBJ2-7; 10 bases map to TRBD2. V shed 8 bases, J shed 12 bases, and the junction held 13 bases outside the gene matches. This CDR3 contains 13 residues. Germline values: CDR1 MNHNY, CDR2 SVGAGI (reference sequence). The CDR3 DNA follows: TGTGCCAGCTTCGGGACTAGCGCTTCACCGCTGTACTTC. It specifies CASFGTSASPLYF.

This rearrangement joins TRBV3-1 (or the pseudogene TRBV3-2) to TRBJ2-5; D is perhaps TRBD2 (5 bases). The CDR3 consists of 14 residues. The germline V gene encodes CDR1 LGHDT and CDR2 YNNKEL (reference sequence). The V end was cut by 0 bases, the J end by 7 bases, with 12 bases between. CDR3 nucleotides: TGTGCCAGCAGCCAAGAGTCGGGATTAAGGACCCAGTACTTC. Encoded protein: CASSQESGLRTQYF.

This clone has only one observation. J is TRBJ1-2 and V is TRBV5-6; 7 bases align to TRBD1. CDR3 length equals 14 residues. The junction had 4 bases not matched to a gene; V was cut back by 3 bases and J by 2 bases. Per the germline V gene, CDR1 is SGHDT and CDR2 is YYEEEE. This chain's CDR3 is CASSWGQSNYGYTF. CDR3 coding DNA: TGTGCCAGCAGCTGGGGACAGTCAAACTATGGCTACACCTTC.

This clone was counted once. This rearrangement joins TRBV6-5 to TRBJ2-5; D is possibly TRBD1 (6 bases). Germline CDR1 reads MNHEY; CDR2 reads SVGAGI. The CDR3 consists of 14 residues. V dropped 4 bases and J dropped 5 bases, with 14 bases sitting between them. CDR3 amino acids: CASSLGAKEETQYF. As DNA, the CDR3 is TGTGCCAGCAGTTTGGGGGCAAAGGAGGAGACCCAGTACTTC.

V usage is TRBV6-2 or TRBV6-3 and J usage is TRBJ2-7; D gene unclear. The CDR3 has 12 amino acids. V was cut by 0 bases and J by 6 bases, with 6 bases left in between. The germline V gene encodes CDR1 MNHEY and CDR2 SVGEGT. The CDR3 protein is CASSYSGSEQYF. For the CDR3, the DNA is TGTGCCAGCAGTTACTCCGGTAGCGAGCAGTACTTC.

The chain couples TRBV18 to TRBJ2-2; 7 nucleotides line up with TRBD1. Germline trimming cut 2 bases from V and 7 bases from J; bases unmatched to any gene: 1. Germline V lookup: CDR1 KGHSH, CDR2 LQKENI. CDR3 length: 13 residues. CDR3: CASSPGQDGELFF. The CDR3, as DNA: TGTGCCAGCTCACCAGGACAGGACGGGGAGCTGTTTTTT. The full variable domain, with the rest looked up from reference TRBV18 and TRBJ2-2, is NAGVMQNPRHLVRRRGQEARLRCSPMKGHSHVYWYRQLPEEGLKFMVYLQKENIIDESGMPKERFSAEFPKEGPSILRIQQVVRGDSAAYFCASSPGQDGELFFGEGSRLTVL.

Concerning this clone itself: Additional DNA sequences in this sample encode the identical CDR3. The V gene is TRBV5-1, the J gene TRBJ2-3; D remains ambiguous. The CDR3 covers 12 residues. The V gene's germline CDR1 is SGHRS and CDR2 YFSETQ. V lost 3 bases, J lost 2 bases, and 4 bases lay in between. CDR3 sequence (DNA): TGCGCCAGCAGCTCTAACACAGATACGCAGTATTTT. This translates into CASSSNTDTQYF.

The chain links TRBV30 to TRBJ1-4, with D maybe TRBD1 (6 bases). The CDR3 sequence is 15 residues long. The germline gives CDR1 GTSNPN, CDR2 SVGIG (reference sequence). The V gene lost 2 bases and the J gene lost 3 bases, with 13 bases spanning the gap. The CDR3 coding sequence is TGTGCCTGGAGTAGACAGACAGGAGCTAATGAAAAACTGTTTTTT. This gives the protein CAWSRQTGANEKLFF.

The count of this clone is one. This chain uses TRBV19 with TRBJ1-2; 7 bases line up with TRBD1. The V and J ends lost 2 bases and 1 base, in that order; junction bases with no gene match: 7. This CDR3 region has 16 residues. Looked up from germline, CDR1 is LNHDA and CDR2 is SQIVND (reference sequence). The CDR3 loop is CASSIIGGFGNYGYTF. The CDR3 nucleotides read TGTGCCAGTAGTATAATAGGGGGCTTTGGTAACTATGGCTACACCTTC.

This clone occurred a few times. The rearrangement links TRBV14 to TRBJ2-1, with 9 nucleotides matching TRBD2. The CDR3 is 17 amino acids. Germline CDR1 and CDR2: SGHDN and FVKESK. Trimming took 5 bases from V and 5 from J; bases not matched to a gene: 13. In DNA, the CDR3 is TGTGCCAGCAGCGTCCAGGTCTGGACTAGCGACCACAATGAGCAGTTCTTC. It yields the protein CASSVQVWTSDHNEQFF. The complete variable domain, with remaining parts taken from reference TRBV14 and TRBJ2-1, reads EAGVTQFPSHSVIEKGQTVTLRCDPISGHDNLYWYRRVMGKEIKFLLHFVKESKQDESGMPNNRFLAERTGGTYSTLKVQPAELEDSGVYFCASSVQVWTSDHNEQFFGPGTRLTVL.

The chain employs TRBV7-9 and TRBJ2-1; 8 nucleotides align to TRBD1. The length of the CDR3 is 16 residues. Germline assignment: CDR1 SEHNR and CDR2 FQNEAQ (reference sequence). The junction had 11 bases not matched to a gene; V was cut back by 4 bases and J by 6 bases. CDR3 DNA: TGTGCCAGCAGCTCAATTTCGGGACAGGCCTCCAATGAGCAGTTCTTC. It yields the protein CASSSISGQASNEQFF.

The chain employs TRBV19 and TRBJ1-3, with TRBD1 identical over 7 bases. CDR1 LNHDA and CDR2 SQIVND come from the germline V gene (reference sequence). The CDR3 runs to 15 residues. V was clipped by 5 bases and J by 4 bases; unmatched bases: 8. The CDR3 bases are TGTGCCAGTAGTCATCGACAGGGAAGCGGAAACACCATATATTTT. Amino acid sequence: CASSHRQGSGNTIYF.

This chain links TRBV10-1 with TRBJ2-7, with a possible D match to TRBD1 (6 bases). Trimming removed 2 bases from V and 7 bases from J, with 24 bases in between. Germline CDR1 WNHNN, CDR2 SYGVQD (reference sequence). There are 17 residues in the CDR3. CDR3 residues: CASSERNPRGPREEQYF. The CDR3 DNA sequence: TGCGCCAGCAGTGAGCGGAATCCCAGGGGCCCCCGAGAGGAGCAGTACTTC.

This rearrangement joins TRBV12-3 or TRBV12-4 to TRBJ1-3; D remains ambiguous. CDR3 length equals 13 residues. V was clipped by 7 bases and J by 5 bases, with 12 bases between them. The CDR3 nucleotides are TGTGCCAGCAATCCAGGCCAAAGAAACACCATATATTTT. Amino acids: CASNPGQRNTIYF.

V gene TRBV7-2 combines with J gene TRBJ2-3, with 10 positions matching TRBD2. The CDR3 runs to 16 residues. Germline V gene sequence: CDR1 SGHTA, CDR2 FQGNSA. V gave up 3 bases and J gave up 4 bases; unmatched junction bases: 7. CDR3 DNA sequence: TGTGCCAGCAGCTTTCTAGCGGGAGTTAAATCAGATACGCAGTATTTT. It translates to CASSFLAGVKSDTQYF.

This clone was observed a handful of times. This rearrangement joins TRBV28 to TRBJ1-5; D is uncertain. Germline-derived CDR1 and CDR2 are MDHEN and SYDVKM. This CDR3 has 12 amino acids. The V end was cut by 6 bases, the J end by 9 bases, with 12 bases between. DNA of the CDR3: TGTGCCAGCAGCATGCAACTAGGGCCCCAGCATTTT. Translating it yields CASSMQLGPQHF.

V and J are TRBV5-4 and TRBJ2-1, with 9 bases lining up with TRBD1. Trimming cost V 8 bases and J 7 bases; bases outside gene matches: 10. This CDR3 comprises 14 residues. Germline V CDR1 and CDR2: SGHNT, YYREEE (reference sequence). Here the CDR3 DNA reads TGTGCCAGTTCCCGGGACAGGGATGGGAATGAGCAGTTCTTC. Residues: CASSRDRDGNEQFF.

The CDR3 DNA follows: TGCGCCAGCAGCTGGGGACAGAAAGAGACCCAGTACTTC. Encoded protein: CASSWGQKETQYF. The J gene is TRBJ2-5, the V gene TRBV5-1, with TRBD1 identical over 7 bases. Trimming at V came to 3 bases and at J to 3 bases, leaving 2 bases not matched to a gene. The CDR3 runs 13 residues. The V gene's germline CDR1 is SGHRS and CDR2 YFSETQ.

This clone has a single count. The chain employs TRBV30 and TRBJ1-6, with a possible D match to TRBD1 (5 bases). The CDR3 sequence is 13 residues long. CDR1 and CDR2 from the germline V gene are GTSNPN and SVGIG (reference sequence). V gave up 4 bases and J gave up 13 bases, with 17 bases separating them. Here the CDR3 DNA reads TGTGCCTGGAATCAGGGCCCAGAATCGCCCCTCCACTTT. Protein sequence: CAWNQGPESPLHF.